The clone carrying this T cell receptor (beta chain) was seen a handful of times. This sample was taken from a study of T cells in Graves' hyperthyroidism and ophthalmopathy. V was clipped by 4 bases and J by 1 base, with 5 bases between them. CDR1 and CDR2 (germline): SEHNR, FQNEAQ (reference sequence). The CDR3 has 13 amino acids. Uncontrolled infection, other autoimmune disease, pregnancy or lactation disqualified patients from enrolment. Authors of the study amplified TCR beta CDR3 regions from RNA transcripts. Using the HTBI primer set, a first-round RT-PCR was run on the TCR CDR3. TCRdb fed the multiplex PCR reads into MiXCR, producing one record per CDR3 protein. The sample includes around 450,000 distinct CDR3 sequences, approximately 15% seen only once; the top ten take roughly 4.8%.

This receptor was taken from a woman between 18 and 29 years old with Graves' hyperthyroidism. Sample: blood. This chain links TRBV7-9 with TRBJ1-5; D unclear. The DNA of the CDR3 is TGTGCCAGCAGCTATCACAGCAATCAGCCCCAGCATTTT. Translated: CASSYHSNQPQHF.